This T cell receptor beta chain originates from a study of cytomegalovirus exposure and HLA in healthy donors. Study-wide background: Sequencing of about 179 million T cells in an earlier analysis found about 120 million unique TCR beta sequences.

The CDR3 runs to 16 residues. Trimming left V 0 bases short and J 6 bases short, with 12 bases between. From germline, CDR1 is SGHTA and CDR2 FQGNSA. This clone occurred a few times. Its target is unknown. Primers for the PCR totalled 60 Vbeta and 13 Jbeta. Assay used: immunoSEQ multiplex PCR; TCRdb lists only in-frame clones, some missing. The table records about 130,000 clones, 8.5% of them present only once. Study-level results: The authors later found TCR association rates varying by HLA locus, with DRB1 most and HLA-C fewest. About 87% or about 30% of the time was how often most TCR beta V segments were productive, according to an earlier analysis. Among TCR beta chains of equal frequency, HLA-associated ones were more clonally expanded in a later analysis.

The sequenced sample consisted of PBMCs. J is TRBJ1-6 and V is TRBV7-2; D is unresolved. The TCR comes from a man between 35 and 55 years old in good health and CMV-seronegative. CDR3 amino acids: CASSLAASGVNSPLHF. The CDR3 region has the DNA TGTGCCAGCAGCTTAGCAGCCAGCGGGGTTAATTCACCCCTCCACTTT.